Each of the 17 T cell receptor beta chains below was sequenced from the same sample in a study of a mutant IDH1 vaccine in newly diagnosed glioma. The time point: week 23, last vaccination. A 20-mer mutant IDH1 peptide at 300 ug was injected subcutaneously with topical imiquimod. These receptors' targets are unknown. Measured with immunoSEQ multiplex PCR; TCRdb has only the in-frame clones, and not every one. The table records tens of thousands of clones, approximately 85% of them present only once. Sequenced here: PBMCs, sampled from a glioma patient whose treatment included an IDH1 peptide vaccine. The receptors derive from a woman between 45 and 60 years old with glioma.

This clone has only one observation. The chain carries TRBV10-3 and TRBJ1-4; no clear D gene. V gave up 0 bases and J gave up 7 bases, with 15 bases separating them. CDR3 size: 16 residues. Looked up from germline, CDR1 is ENHRY and CDR2 is SYGVKD. The CDR3 spells CAISESPSGSSEKLFF. Written as DNA, the CDR3 is TGTGCCATCAGTGAGTCCCCTAGTGGCTCATCTGAAAAACTGTTTTTT.

CDR3 residues: CASKAGGETQYF. The CDR3, as DNA: TGTGCCAGCAAGGCAGGAGGTGAGACCCAGTACTTC. The rearrangement joins TRBV6-5 to TRBJ2-5, with D possibly matching TRBD2 (5 bases). This CDR3 has 12 amino acids. V shed 7 bases and J shed 5 bases, with 11 bases lying between them. CDR1 MNHEY and CDR2 SVGAGI come from the germline V gene.

This clone was counted between two and nine times. The gene calls are TRBV28 and TRBJ1-5; 8 nucleotides line up with TRBD1. Trimming took 5 bases from V and 0 from J; bases not matched to a gene: 9. The CDR3 has 17 residues. In germline, CDR1 is MDHEN, CDR2 SYDVKM. CDR3 residues: CASSTSGGGYSNQPQHF. The DNA for the CDR3 is TGTGCCAGCAGTACCTCAGGGGGCGGTTATAGCAATCAGCCCCAGCATTTT.

The V and J genes are TRBV30 and TRBJ2-2, with TRBD1 matching over 7 bases. The CDR3 loop spans 14 amino acids. V dropped 4 bases and J dropped 4; count of bases not matched to a gene: 6. The V gene's germline CDR1 is GTSNPN and CDR2 SVGIG (reference sequence). Written as DNA, the CDR3 is TGTGCCTGGAACAGGGGCGCGGGCACCGGGGAGCTGTTTTTT. Translation gives CAWNRGAGTGELFF.

This chain joins TRBV7-8 and TRBJ2-5; D is possibly TRBD1 or TRBD2 (5 bases each). V gave up 5 bases and J gave up 5 bases, with 18 bases separating them. Per germline, CDR1 SGHVS and CDR2 FQNEAQ. The CDR3 has 15 amino acids. CDR3 nucleotide sequence: TGTGCCAGCAGCCGCGCGGACGGGGCCCGGGAGACCCAGTACTTC. This codes for CASSRADGARETQYF.

This clone was detected only a few times. The same CDR3 also results from other DNA sequences found in this sample. The chain combines TRBV6-5 with TRBJ2-7; a possible D gene is TRBD1 (6 bases). The CDR3 consists of 11 residues. V was clipped by 6 bases and J by 3 bases, with 6 bases between them. CDR1 is MNHEY and CDR2 is SVGAGI in the germline V gene. The CDR3 DNA sequence: TGTGCCAGCAGGGACAGCTACGAGCAGTACTTC. Protein product: CASRDSYEQYF.

The V gene is TRBV5-1, the J gene TRBJ2-1; 12 positions match TRBD2. Germline V lookup: CDR1 SGHRS, CDR2 YFSETQ. The CDR3 consists of 16 residues. V lost 4 bases, J lost 8 bases, and 10 bases stayed unmatched. CDR3 protein: CASSPLGTSGYDEQFF. The CDR3 DNA reads TGCGCCAGCAGCCCTCTTGGGACTAGCGGGTACGATGAGCAGTTCTTC. Together with reference TRBV5-1 and TRBJ2-1, the CDR3 gives the full variable domain: KAGVTQTPRYLIKTRGQQVTLSCSPISGHRSVSWYQQTPGQGLQFLFEYFSETQRNKGNFPGRFSGRQFSNSRSEMNVSTLELGDSALYLCASSPLGTSGYDEQFFGPGTRLTVL.

This clone is medium-sized. CDR3 in amino acids: CASSAGGEKLFF. DNA of the CDR3: TGTGCCAGCAGCGCAGGGGGTGAAAAACTGTTTTTT. The gene calls are TRBV9 and TRBJ1-4, with 7 bases identical to TRBD1. Germline V gene sequence: CDR1 SGDLS, CDR2 YYNGEE. V lost 3 bases and J lost 7; bases outside the gene matches: 0. This CDR3 region has 12 residues.

The chain carries TRBV14 and TRBJ2-7, with D perhaps TRBD2 (6 bases). The V end lost 4 bases, the J end lost 2 bases, and 15 bases lay between the germline ends. The CDR3 totals 15 residues. The germline gives CDR1 SGHDN, CDR2 FVKESK. This CDR3 is CASSLLARPTYEQYF. The CDR3 DNA is TGTGCCAGCAGCCTTCTAGCGCGGCCCACCTACGAGCAGTACTTC. Variable domain in full (rest from reference TRBV14 and TRBJ2-7): EAGVTQFPSHSVIEKGQTVTLRCDPISGHDNLYWYRRVMGKEIKFLLHFVKESKQDESGMPNNRFLAERTGGTYSTLKVQPAELEDSGVYFCASSLLARPTYEQYFGPGTRLTVT.

The table lists this clone with a count of one. This rearrangement joins TRBV28 to TRBJ2-2; D is unclear. The length of the CDR3 is 15 residues. Germline CDR1 is MDHEN and CDR2 is SYDVKM. The V gene lost 2 bases and the J gene lost 1 base, with 8 bases spanning the gap. Here the CDR3 reads CASSLGVGNTGELFF. Written as DNA, the CDR3 is TGTGCCAGCAGTTTAGGGGTAGGGAACACCGGGGAGCTGTTTTTT.

The V and J genes are TRBV7-8 and TRBJ2-1; TRBD2 aligns across 12 bases. The CDR3 spans 16 residues. V shed 4 bases, J shed 8 bases, and the junction held 9 bases outside the gene matches. CDR1 SGHVS and CDR2 FQNEAQ come from the germline V gene. The DNA for the CDR3 is TGTGCCAGCAGCTCCCGGACTAGCGGGATTTTTGATGAGCAGTTCTTC. Encoded protein: CASSSRTSGIFDEQFF.

The chain is built from TRBV7-9 and TRBJ1-1; maybe TRBD1 (6 bases). V lost 5 bases, J lost 5 bases, and 12 bases lay in between. The CDR3 spans 13 residues. Per the germline V gene, CDR1 is SEHNR and CDR2 is FQNEAQ (reference sequence). The CDR3 sequence: CASSIQGGTEAFF. CDR3 sequence (DNA): TGTGCCAGCAGCATACAGGGTGGTACTGAAGCTTTCTTT.

There are a few counts of this clone. CDR3: CASSRDRSNQPQHF. The CDR3 DNA sequence: TGTGCCAGCAGCCGGGATCGTAGCAATCAGCCCCAGCATTTT. The chain is built from TRBV11-2 and TRBJ1-5; D gene uncertain. The CDR3 consists of 14 residues. Germline CDR1 and CDR2: SGHAT and FQNNGV. V lost 5 bases to trimming and J lost 0 bases, with 8 bases between them.

The chain links TRBV5-1 to TRBJ2-3; D is possibly TRBD1 or TRBD2 (7 bases each). Trimming shortened V by 4 bases and J by 4 bases, and 16 bases separated the two germline ends. The CDR3 length is 15 residues. The germline V gene encodes CDR1 SGHRS and CDR2 YFSETQ. The CDR3 spells CASSVRQGGADTQYF. The CDR3 DNA follows: TGCGCCAGCAGCGTTAGACAGGGAGGGGCAGATACGCAGTATTTT.

This chain uses TRBV2 with TRBJ2-7, with D possibly being TRBD1 (6 bases). The germline gives CDR1 SNHLY, CDR2 FYNNEI. The V end was cut by 7 bases, the J end by 0 bases, with 10 bases between. This CDR3 spans 13 amino acids. CDR3 in amino acids: CASKWGPSYEQYF. CDR3 DNA: TGTGCCAGCAAATGGGGGCCCTCCTACGAGCAGTACTTC. The full variable domain, completed using reference TRBV2 and TRBJ2-7, is EPEVTQTPSHQVTQMGQEVILRCVPISNHLYFYWYRQILGQKVEFLVSFYNNEISEKSEIFDDQFSVERPDGSNFTLKIRSTKLEDSAMYFCASKWGPSYEQYFGPGTRLTVT.

This rearrangement joins TRBV19 to TRBJ2-7, with D unclear. CDR1 and CDR2 (germline): LNHDA, SQIVND (reference sequence). This CDR3 has 14 residues. Trimming took 3 bases from V and 3 from J, leaving 12 bases between them. CDR3 sequence (DNA): TGTGCCAGTAGTATTGAAATAACCAACTACGAGCAGTACTTC. Residues: CASSIEITNYEQYF.

The chain has TRBV4-1 and TRBJ2-1; 7 bases map to TRBD2. V gave up 4 bases and J gave up 4 bases; unmatched junction bases: 4. CDR1 and CDR2 from the germline V gene are MGHRA and YSYEKL. The CDR3 totals 14 residues. The CDR3 DNA follows: TGCGCCAGCAGCCTGGCTAGCGGTTACAATGAGCAGTTCTTC. Protein: CASSLASGYNEQFF.